A selection of T cell receptor beta chains follows, all from one sample in a study of T-cell reconstitution after alpha-beta-depleted transplantation in children. In TCRdb, the PCR reads were re-called with MiXCR into one record per CDR3 protein. Among 80,000 to 100,000 distinct CDR3 sequences listed, roughly a quarter were seen once. The sample consisted of PBMCs, taken before TCRalphabeta/CD19-depleted stem cell transplant. These TCRs come from a boy between 2 and 10 years old with acute lymphoblastic leukemia, due to receive a stem cell transplant. Each CDR3 is given with its conserved first and last residue.

v_call: TRBV7-2
cdr3_aa: CATFWAEGTDTQYF

v_call: TRBV21-1
cdr3_aa: CASSKHPGKVSNEQFF

v_call: TRBV24-1
cdr3_aa: CATSASGVIETQYF

v_call: TRBV5-1
cdr3_aa: CASSPLEPNTEAFF

v_call: TRBV5-5
cdr3_aa: CASSLVFSDTQYF

v_call: TRBV5-6
cdr3_aa: CASSLDSTYEQYF

v_call: TRBV7-2
cdr3_aa: CASSLLGRPLDTQYF

v_call: TRBV20-1
cdr3_aa: CSASGRANNEQFF

v_call: TRBV5-5
cdr3_aa: CASSLAGRQVRAEAFF

v_call: TRBV6-5
cdr3_aa: CASSTGFGYTF

v_call: TRBV28
cdr3_aa: CASSFQGYKGTDTQYF

v_call: TRBV20-1
cdr3_aa: CSASLGLPNEQFF

v_call: TRBV3-1
cdr3_aa: CASSQHDPSNNEQFF

v_call: TRBV5-1
cdr3_aa: CASSLWATESGELFF

v_call: TRBV7-8
cdr3_aa: CASSLARSSGGLYEQYF

v_call: TRBV11-1
cdr3_aa: CASSLATGTIPSTDTQYF

v_call: TRBV3-1
cdr3_aa: CASTSSGGAYNEQFF

v_call: TRBV20-1
cdr3_aa: CSGTTGGHQPQHF

v_call: TRBV24-1
cdr3_aa: CATSDPTFSGANVLTF

v_call: TRBV7-2
cdr3_aa: CASSLLGLAYEQYF

v_call: TRBV12-3/TRBV12-4
cdr3_aa: CASSLTGNTQYF

v_call: TRBV5-1
cdr3_aa: CASNTGGGSYEQYF

v_call: TRBV7-2
cdr3_aa: CASSFAGIGNQPQHF

v_call: TRBV12-3/TRBV12-4
cdr3_aa: CASSATGGDGYTF

v_call: TRBV12-3/TRBV12-4
cdr3_aa: CASSGLETQYF

v_call: TRBV5-1
cdr3_aa: CASSLAEQNTGELFF

v_call: TRBV20-1
cdr3_aa: CSVFTSTDTQYF

v_call: TRBV12-3/TRBV12-4
cdr3_aa: CASIGETYEQYF

v_call: TRBV5-1
cdr3_aa: CASSAQEGSYNEQFF

v_call: TRBV27
cdr3_aa: CASSAGTGNNEQFF

v_call: TRBV7-9
cdr3_aa: CASSPRTGTEQYF